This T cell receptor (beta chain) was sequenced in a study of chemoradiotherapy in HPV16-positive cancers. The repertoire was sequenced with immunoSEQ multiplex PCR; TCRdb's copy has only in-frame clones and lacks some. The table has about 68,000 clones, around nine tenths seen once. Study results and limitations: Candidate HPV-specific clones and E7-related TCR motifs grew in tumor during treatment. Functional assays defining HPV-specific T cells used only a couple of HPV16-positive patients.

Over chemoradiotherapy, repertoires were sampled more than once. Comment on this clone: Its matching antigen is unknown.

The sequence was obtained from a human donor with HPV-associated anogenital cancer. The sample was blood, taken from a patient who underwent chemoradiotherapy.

CDR3 amino acids: CAWSRQGNQPQHF. The CDR3, as DNA: TGTGCCTGGAGTCGGCAGGGGAATCAGCCCCAGCATTTT. This chain joins TRBV30 and TRBJ1-5; tentative D call: TRBD1 (6 bases). Trimming removed 2 bases from V and 4 bases from J, with 9 bases in between. This CDR3 spans 13 amino acids. The germline V gene has CDR1 GTSNPN and CDR2 SVGIG (reference sequence).